This T cell receptor beta chain was documented in a study of T cell responses to AZD1222 COVID-19 vaccine. Study-level background: The study pooled second doses at about 4 or about 12 weeks. Study-wide results and caveats: Increases in Spike-specific TCR breadth and depth were seen after two AZD1222 doses.

V gave up 2 bases and J gave up 0 bases; unmatched junction bases: 0. The CDR3 consists of 15 residues. In germline, CDR1 is MNHEY, CDR2 SMNVEV (reference sequence). As regards this clone: Its antigen is undetermined.

Sequenced by immunoSEQ multiplex PCR; TCRdb stores in-frame clones only, minus some. Here the sample spans about 84,000 clones, 87% being singletons. The TCR sequence derives from an adult in good health. The sequencing used peripheral blood, collected on day 0 of AZD1222 vaccination. V and J are TRBV27 and TRBJ1-4; 7 nucleotides line up with TRBD1. CDR3 sequence (DNA): TGTGCCAGCAGTTTAGGGACAGCAACTAATGAAAAACTGTTTTTT. Encoded protein: CASSLGTATNEKLFF.